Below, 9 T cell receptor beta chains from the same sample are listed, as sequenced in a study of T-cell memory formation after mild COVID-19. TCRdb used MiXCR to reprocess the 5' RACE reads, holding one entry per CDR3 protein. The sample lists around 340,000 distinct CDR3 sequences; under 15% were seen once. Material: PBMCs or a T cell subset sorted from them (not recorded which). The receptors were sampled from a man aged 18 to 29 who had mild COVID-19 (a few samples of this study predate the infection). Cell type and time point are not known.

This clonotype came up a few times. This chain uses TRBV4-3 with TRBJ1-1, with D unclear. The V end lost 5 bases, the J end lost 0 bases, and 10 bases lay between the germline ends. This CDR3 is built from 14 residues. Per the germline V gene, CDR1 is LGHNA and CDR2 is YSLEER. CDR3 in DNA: TGCGCCAGCAGCATAGGCAACCTGAACACTGAAGCTTTCTTT. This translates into CASSIGNLNTEAFF.

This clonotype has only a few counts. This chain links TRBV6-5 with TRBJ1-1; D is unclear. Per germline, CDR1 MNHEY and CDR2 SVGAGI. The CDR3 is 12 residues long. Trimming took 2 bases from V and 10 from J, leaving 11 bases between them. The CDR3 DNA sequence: TGTGCCAGCAGTTACCCGCGGGGAAGAGCTTTCTTT. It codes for CASSYPRGRAFF.

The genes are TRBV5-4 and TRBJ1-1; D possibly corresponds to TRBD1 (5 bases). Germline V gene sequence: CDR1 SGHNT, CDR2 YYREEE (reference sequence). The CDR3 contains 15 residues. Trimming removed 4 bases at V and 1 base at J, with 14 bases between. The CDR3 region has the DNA TGTGCCAGCAGCACCATGGGGGACGGGAACACTGAAGCTTTCTTT. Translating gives CASSTMGDGNTEAFF.

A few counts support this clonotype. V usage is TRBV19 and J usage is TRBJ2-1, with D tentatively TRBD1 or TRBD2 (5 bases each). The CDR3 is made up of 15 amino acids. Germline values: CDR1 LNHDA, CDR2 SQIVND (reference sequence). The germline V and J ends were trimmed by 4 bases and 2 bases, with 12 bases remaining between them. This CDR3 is CASSRGADPYNEQFF. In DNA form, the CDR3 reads TGTGCCAGTAGTAGAGGGGCAGATCCCTACAATGAGCAGTTCTTC.

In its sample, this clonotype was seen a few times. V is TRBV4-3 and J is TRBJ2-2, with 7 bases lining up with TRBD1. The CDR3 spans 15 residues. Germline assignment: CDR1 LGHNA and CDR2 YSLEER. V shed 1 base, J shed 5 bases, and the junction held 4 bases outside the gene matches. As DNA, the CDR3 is TGCGCCAGCAGCCAAGGGGACAGACCTACCGGGGAGCTGTTTTTT. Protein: CASSQGDRPTGELFF.

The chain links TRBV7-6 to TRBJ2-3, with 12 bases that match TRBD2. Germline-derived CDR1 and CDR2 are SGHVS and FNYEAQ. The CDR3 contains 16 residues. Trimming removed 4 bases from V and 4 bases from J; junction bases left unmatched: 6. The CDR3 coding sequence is TGTGCCAGCAGCTCCGTACTAGCGGGGGGATCAGATACGCAGTATTTT. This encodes CASSSVLAGGSDTQYF.

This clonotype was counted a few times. CDR3: CASSLVGVGYEQYV. DNA of the CDR3: TGTGCCAGCAGCTTGGTAGGGGTAGGCTACGAGCAGTACGTC. The chain uses TRBV5-6 and TRBJ2-7, with TRBD1 as a possible D gene (5 bases). V was shortened by 0 bases and J by 3 bases, with 10 bases between the two germline ends. The CDR3 has 14 residues. CDR1 and CDR2 from the germline V gene are SGHDT and YYEEEE.

CDR3 nucleotides: TGCGCCAGCAGCGCCGGGGGGGAAAACTATGGCTACACCTTC. Amino acid sequence: CASSAGGENYGYTF. This rearrangement joins TRBV5-1 to TRBJ1-2; D might be TRBD1 (5 bases). CDR3 size: 14 residues. Per the germline V gene, CDR1 is SGHRS and CDR2 is YFSETQ. The V end lost 4 bases, the J end lost 2 bases, and 12 bases lay between the germline ends.

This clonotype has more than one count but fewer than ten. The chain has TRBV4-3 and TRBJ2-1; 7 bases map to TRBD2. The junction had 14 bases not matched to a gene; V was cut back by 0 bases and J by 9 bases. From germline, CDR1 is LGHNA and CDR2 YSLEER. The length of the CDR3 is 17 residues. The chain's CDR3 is CASSQDVAGPAFGEQFF. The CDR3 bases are TGCGCCAGCAGCCAAGATGTAGCGGGCCCGGCCTTCGGTGAGCAGTTCTTC.